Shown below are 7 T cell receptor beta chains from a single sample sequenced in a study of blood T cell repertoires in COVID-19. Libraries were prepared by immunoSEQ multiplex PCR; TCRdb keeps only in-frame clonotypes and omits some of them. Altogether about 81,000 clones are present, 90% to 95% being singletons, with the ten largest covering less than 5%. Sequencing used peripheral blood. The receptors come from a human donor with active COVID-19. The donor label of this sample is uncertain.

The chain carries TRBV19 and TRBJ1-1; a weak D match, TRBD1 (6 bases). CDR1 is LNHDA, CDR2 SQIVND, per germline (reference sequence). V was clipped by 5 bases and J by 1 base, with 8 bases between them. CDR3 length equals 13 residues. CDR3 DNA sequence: TGTGCCAGTAGTTTACAGGGGAACACTGAAGCTTTCTTT. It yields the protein CASSLQGNTEAFF. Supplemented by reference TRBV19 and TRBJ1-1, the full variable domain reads DGGITQSPKYLFRKEGQNVTLSCEQNLNHDAMYWYRQDPGQGLRLIYYSQIVNDFQKGDIAEGYSVSREKKESFPLTVTSAQKNPTAFYLCASSLQGNTEAFFGQGTRLTVV.

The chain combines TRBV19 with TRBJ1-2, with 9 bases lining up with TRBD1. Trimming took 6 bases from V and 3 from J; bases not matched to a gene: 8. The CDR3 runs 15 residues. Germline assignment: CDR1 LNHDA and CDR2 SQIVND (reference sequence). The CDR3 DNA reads TGTGCCAGTAGCAACAGACAGGGGGACTACTATGGCTACACCTTC. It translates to CASSNRQGDYYGYTF.

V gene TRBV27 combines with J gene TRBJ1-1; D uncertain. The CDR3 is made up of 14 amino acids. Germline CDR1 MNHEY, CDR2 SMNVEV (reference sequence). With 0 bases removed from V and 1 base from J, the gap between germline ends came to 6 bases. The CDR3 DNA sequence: TGTGCCAGCAGTTTATCCCCGGGGAACACTGAAGCTTTCTTT. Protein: CASSLSPGNTEAFF.

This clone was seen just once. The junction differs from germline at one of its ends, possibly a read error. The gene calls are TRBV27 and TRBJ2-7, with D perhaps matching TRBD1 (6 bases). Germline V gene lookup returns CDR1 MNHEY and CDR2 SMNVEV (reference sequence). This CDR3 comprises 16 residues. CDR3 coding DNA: TGTGCCAGCAGTCTATCCCCGACAGGAATATCCTACGAGCAGTACTTC. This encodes CASSLSPTGISYEQYF.

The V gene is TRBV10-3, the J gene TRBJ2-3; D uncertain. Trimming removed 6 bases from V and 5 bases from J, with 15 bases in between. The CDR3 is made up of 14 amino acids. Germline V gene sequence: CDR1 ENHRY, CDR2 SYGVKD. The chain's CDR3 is CAIRENVRGDTQYF. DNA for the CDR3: TGTGCCATCAGGGAAAATGTTCGCGGAGATACGCAGTATTTT.

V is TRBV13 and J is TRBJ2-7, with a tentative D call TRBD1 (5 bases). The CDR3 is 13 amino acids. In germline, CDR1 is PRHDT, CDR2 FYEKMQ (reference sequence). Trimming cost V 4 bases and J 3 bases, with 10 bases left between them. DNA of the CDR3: TGTGCCAGCAGCTCCGTTAGGGGCTACGAGCAGTACTTC. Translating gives CASSSVRGYEQYF.

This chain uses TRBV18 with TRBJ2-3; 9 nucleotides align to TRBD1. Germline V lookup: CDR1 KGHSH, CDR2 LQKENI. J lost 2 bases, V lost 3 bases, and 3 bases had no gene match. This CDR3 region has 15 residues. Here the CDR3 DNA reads TGTGCCAGCTCACCCGGGACAGGGTCCACAGATACGCAGTATTTT. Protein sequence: CASSPGTGSTDTQYF.